This TCR beta chain comes out of a study of T cell clonotyping in hematopoietic cell transplantation. The protocol was immunoSEQ multiplex PCR, while the TCRdb copy is restricted to in-frame clones and leaves out a portion. The profile shows 65,000 to 80,000 clones, 90% to 96% of them singletons. V lost 5 bases to trimming and J lost 7 bases, with 12 bases between them. CDR1 LNHDA and CDR2 SQIVND come from the germline V gene (reference sequence). The CDR3 has 13 amino acids. Time point denoted: recipient sample about 28 days before transplant, after cytoreduction. V and J are TRBV19 and TRBJ1-5; unclear D gene. The sequencing here drew on peripheral blood mononuclear cells, taken before stem cell transplant. The origin of this receptor is a woman aged 50 to 65 with acute myeloid leukemia. Some clones in this sample may be carry-over from other donors' samples. CDR3 region: CASSLLLGQPQHF. The CDR3 bases are TGTGCCAGTAGTCTCCTTTTAGGGCAGCCCCAGCATTTT.